Listed below are T cell receptor beta chains from one sample, sequenced in a study of tumor-infiltrating lymphocytes in localized non-small cell lung cancer. The table came from immunoSEQ multiplex PCR; TCRdb's copy has only in-frame clones and leaves some out. The data contain over 5,500 clones, around 64% of them singletons. Input material: uninvolved lung tissue not adjacent to the tumor. The receptor source for this set is a human donor with non-small cell lung cancer. The CDR3 runs from the conserved cysteine through the conserved F or W. The D gene is left open where the match is weak. A clone size is listed for some rows: how often the clone was seen (once, few, many), or a class if it is expanded.

V	D	J	size	CDR3	DNA
TRBV4-3	TRBD1	TRBJ1-2	medium-sized	CASSLHGQGNYGYTF	TGCGCCAGCAGCCTCCACGGACAGGGTAACTATGGCTACACCTTC
TRBV2	NA	TRBJ2-2	NA	CASSPGGLNTGELFF	TGTGCCAGCAGTCCCGGGGGGCTGAACACCGGGGAGCTGTTTTTT
TRBV27	NA	TRBJ2-7	NA	CASSLSRLSIYEQYF	TGTGCCAGCAGTTTATCAAGACTCTCGATCTACGAGCAGTACTTC
TRBV11-2	TRBD1	TRBJ2-7	NA	CASSHDRGGYYEQYF	TGTGCCAGCAGCCATGACAGGGGTGGGTACTACGAGCAGTACTTC
TRBV4-1	NA	TRBJ1-6	NA	CASSPLGTPYNSPLHF	TGCGCCAGCAGCCCCCTTGGGACCCCTTATAATTCACCCCTCCACTTT
TRBV7-9	NA	TRBJ1-1	NA	CASSRGGQEAFF	TGTGCCAGCAGTCGGGGCGGCCAGGAAGCTTTCTTT
TRBV30	NA	TRBJ1-5	NA	CAWNQRGDQPQHF	TGTGCCTGGAACCAAAGGGGGGATCAGCCCCAGCATTTT
TRBV19	TRBD1	TRBJ1-1	NA	CASSTWTGAEAFF	TGTGCCAGTAGTACCTGGACAGGGGCTGAAGCTTTCTTT
TRBV7-8	TRBD2	TRBJ2-3	NA	CASSPTSGGATDTQYF	TGTGCCAGCAGCCCTACTAGCGGGGGGGCCACAGATACGCAGTATTTT
TRBV27	NA	TRBJ2-7	NA	CASKAPGDEQYF	TGTGCCAGCAAGGCCCCCGGGGACGAGCAGTACTTC
TRBV11-2	NA	TRBJ2-1	few	CASSLSRNNEQFF	TGTGCCAGCAGCCTTTCCCGGAACAATGAGCAGTTCTTC
TRBV19	TRBD1	TRBJ1-6	NA	CASRSDRGPSSPLHF	TGTGCCAGTAGAAGTGACAGGGGGCCCTCCTCACCCCTCCACTTT
TRBV11-2	NA	TRBJ2-5	NA	CASSLRSGTQYF	TGTGCCAGCAGTCTGAGGAGTGGGACCCAGTACTTC
TRBV18	NA	TRBJ1-1	medium-sized	CASSPYPRNTEAFF	TGTGCCAGCTCACCTTACCCGCGGAACACTGAAGCTTTCTTT
TRBV7-2	NA	TRBJ1-1	NA	CASTRQLNTEAFF	TGTGCCAGCACCAGACAGCTGAACACTGAAGCTTTCTTT
TRBV2	NA	TRBJ1-1	medium-sized	CASSRLNTNTEAFF	TGTGCCAGCAGCCGGCTGAATACGAACACTGAAGCTTTCTTT
TRBV5-1	NA	TRBJ2-6	NA	CASSLGPSGANVLTF	TGCGCCAGCAGCTTAGGGCCCTCTGGGGCCAACGTCCTGACTTTC
TRBV27	NA	TRBJ1-5	NA	CASSLDWGQPQHF	TGTGCCAGCAGTTTGGACTGGGGTCAGCCCCAGCATTTT
TRBV27	NA	TRBJ1-5	NA	CASRAAGNQPQHF	TGTGCCAGCCGGGCAGCCGGTAATCAGCCCCAGCATTTT
TRBV30	NA	TRBJ1-2	NA	CAWSLGARGYTF	TGTGCCTGGAGTCTAGGGGCTCGCGGCTACACCTTC
TRBV5-1	TRBD1	TRBJ2-3	NA	CASSLEGTGGTDTQYF	TGCGCCAGCAGCTTGGAGGGGACAGGGGGAACAGATACGCAGTATTTT
TRBV7-2	NA	TRBJ2-3	NA	CASSLARGTDTQYF	TGTGCCAGCAGCTTAGCAAGGGGGACAGATACGCAGTATTTT
TRBV7-8	TRBD2	TRBJ2-2	NA	CASSLNPSGGVGELFF	TGTGCCAGCAGCCTAAACCCTAGCGGGGGAGTCGGGGAGCTGTTTTTT
TRBV19	TRBD1	TRBJ1-5	once	CASSLGGHQPQHF	TGTGCCAGTAGTTTAGGGGGCCATCAGCCCCAGCATTTT
TRBV5-1	TRBD1	TRBJ2-2	NA	CASSLGLGQTGELFF	TGCGCCAGCAGCTTAGGCCTGGGACAGACCGGGGAGCTGTTTTTT
TRBV6-5	NA	TRBJ2-2	NA	CASSYSIALAAGELFF	TGTGCCAGCAGTTACTCGATTGCGCTAGCCGCTGGGGAGCTGTTTTTT
TRBV5-1	TRBD1	TRBJ2-3	NA	CASSQDRVDDTQYF	TGCGCCAGCAGCCAAGACAGGGTCGATGATACGCAGTATTTT
TRBV11-3	NA	TRBJ1-2	NA	CASSWGDTNYGYTF	TGTGCCAGCAGCTGGGGGGACACTAACTATGGCTACACCTTC
TRBV7-2	NA	TRBJ1-2	NA	CASSLEPGIGYGYTF	TGTGCCAGCAGCTTAGAACCGGGGATCGGCTATGGCTACACCTTC
TRBV5-1	NA	TRBJ2-5	once	CASSSRIGETQYF	TGCGCCAGCAGCTCTAGGATTGGGGAGACCCAGTACTTC
TRBV2	NA	TRBJ2-5	NA	CASGPQRGETQYF	TGTGCCAGCGGGCCCCAGCGTGGAGAGACCCAGTACTTC
TRBV19	TRBD1	TRBJ1-5	NA	CASSIGEGQGEGSNQPQHF	TGTGCCAGTAGTATAGGGGAAGGACAGGGGGAAGGGAGCAATCAGCCCCAGCATTTT
TRBV28	NA	TRBJ2-5	NA	CASSEQETQYF	TGTGCCAGCAGCGAACAAGAGACCCAGTACTTC
TRBV7-7	TRBD2	TRBJ2-7	NA	CASSPGTRNEQYF	TGTGCCAGCAGCCCCGGGACTAGGAACGAGCAGTACTTC
TRBV16	NA	TRBJ1-1	few	CASSQSNTEAFF	TGTGCCAGCAGCCAATCGAACACTGAAGCTTTCTTT
TRBV27	NA	TRBJ2-3	NA	CASSLTGRGTDTQYF	TGTGCCAGCAGTTTAACCGGTCGTGGCACAGATACGCAGTATTTT
TRBV14	TRBD2	TRBJ2-1	few	CASSQGGGNEQFF	TGTGCCAGCAGCCAAGGGGGAGGGAATGAGCAGTTCTTC
TRBV5-8	NA	TRBJ2-3	NA	CASSSSGSTDTQYF	TGTGCCAGCAGCTCGTCGGGGAGCACAGATACGCAGTATTTT
TRBV7-2	NA	TRBJ1-1	once	CASSSYPGMTEAFF	TGTGCCAGCAGCTCTTACCCGGGTATGACTGAAGCTTTCTTT
TRBV7-6	NA	TRBJ2-2	few	CASSLRAGANTGELFF	TGTGCCAGCAGCTTGAGGGCAGGGGCCAACACCGGGGAGCTGTTTTTT